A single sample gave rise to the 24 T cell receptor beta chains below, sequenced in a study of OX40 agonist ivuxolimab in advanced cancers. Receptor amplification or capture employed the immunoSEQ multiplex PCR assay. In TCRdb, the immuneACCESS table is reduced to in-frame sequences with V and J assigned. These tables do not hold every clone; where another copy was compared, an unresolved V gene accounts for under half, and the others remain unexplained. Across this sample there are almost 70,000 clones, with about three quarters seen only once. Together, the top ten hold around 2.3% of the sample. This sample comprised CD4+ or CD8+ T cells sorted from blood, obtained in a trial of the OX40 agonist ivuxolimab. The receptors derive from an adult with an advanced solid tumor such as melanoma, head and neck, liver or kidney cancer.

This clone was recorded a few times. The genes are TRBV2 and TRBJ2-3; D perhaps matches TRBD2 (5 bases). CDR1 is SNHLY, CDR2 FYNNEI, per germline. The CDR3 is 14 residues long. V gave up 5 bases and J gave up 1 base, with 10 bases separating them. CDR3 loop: CASSRTAGTDTQYF. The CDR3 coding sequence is TGTGCCAGCAGTAGGACTGCGGGCACAGATACGCAGTATTTT.

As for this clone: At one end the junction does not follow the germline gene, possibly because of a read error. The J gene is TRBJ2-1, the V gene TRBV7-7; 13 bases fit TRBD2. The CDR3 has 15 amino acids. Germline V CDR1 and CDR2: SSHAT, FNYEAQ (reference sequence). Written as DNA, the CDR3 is TGTGCTAGCAGCTCGGGACTAGCGGGGAAAAATGAGCAGTTCTTC. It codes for CASSSGLAGKNEQFF.

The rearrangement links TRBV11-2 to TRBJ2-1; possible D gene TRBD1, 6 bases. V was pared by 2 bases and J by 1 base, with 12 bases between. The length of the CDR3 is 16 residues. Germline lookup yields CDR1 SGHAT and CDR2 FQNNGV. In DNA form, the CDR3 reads TGTGCCAGCAGCTTACTGGACAGAGGGTCCTACAATGAGCAGTTCTTC. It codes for CASSLLDRGSYNEQFF.

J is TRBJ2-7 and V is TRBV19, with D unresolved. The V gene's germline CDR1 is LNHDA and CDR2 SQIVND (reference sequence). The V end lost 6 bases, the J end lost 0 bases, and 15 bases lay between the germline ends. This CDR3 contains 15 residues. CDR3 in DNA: TGTGCCAGTAGGGATGTCGGCGGCCACTCCTACGAGCAGTACTTC. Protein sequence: CASRDVGGHSYEQYF. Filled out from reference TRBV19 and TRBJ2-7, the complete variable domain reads DGGITQSPKYLFRKEGQNVTLSCEQNLNHDAMYWYRQDPGQGLRLIYYSQIVNDFQKGDIAEGYSVSREKKESFPLTVTSAQKNPTAFYLCASRDVGGHSYEQYFGPGTRLTVT.

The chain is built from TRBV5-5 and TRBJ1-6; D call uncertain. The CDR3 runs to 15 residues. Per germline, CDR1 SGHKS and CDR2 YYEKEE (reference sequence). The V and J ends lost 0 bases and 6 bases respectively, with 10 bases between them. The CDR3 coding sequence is TGTGCCAGCAGCTTGGTGGTGACACCTAATTCACCCCTCCACTTT. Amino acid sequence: CASSLVVTPNSPLHF. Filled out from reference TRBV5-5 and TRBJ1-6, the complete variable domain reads DAGVTQSPTHLIKTRGQQVTLRCSPISGHKSVSWYQQVLGQGPQFIFQYYEKEERGRGNFPDRFSARQFPNYSSELNVNALLLGDSALYLCASSLVVTPNSPLHFGNGTRLTVT.

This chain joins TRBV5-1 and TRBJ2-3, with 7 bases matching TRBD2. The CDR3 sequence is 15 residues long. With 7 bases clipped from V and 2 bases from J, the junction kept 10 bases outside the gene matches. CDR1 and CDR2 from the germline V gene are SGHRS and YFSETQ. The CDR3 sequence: CASSGTTPLTDTQYF. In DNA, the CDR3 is TGCGCCAGCTCTGGGACTACCCCTCTCACAGATACGCAGTATTTT.

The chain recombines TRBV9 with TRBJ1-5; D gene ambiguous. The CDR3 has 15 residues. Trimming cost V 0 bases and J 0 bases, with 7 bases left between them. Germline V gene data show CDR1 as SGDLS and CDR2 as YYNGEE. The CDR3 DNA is TGTGCCAGCAGCGTAGATGCTTATAGCAATCAGCCCCAGCATTTT. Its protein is CASSVDAYSNQPQHF.

The CDR3 region has the DNA TGTGCCTGGAGCGCCCAGAGGGGGGGACAAGAGACCCAGTACTTC. This codes for CAWSAQRGGQETQYF. The chain has TRBV30 and TRBJ2-5; D possibly corresponds to TRBD2 (7 bases). CDR1 is GTSNPN and CDR2 is SVGIG in the germline V gene (reference sequence). CDR3 size: 15 residues. Trimming pared 3 bases from V and 2 bases from J, leaving 16 bases between.

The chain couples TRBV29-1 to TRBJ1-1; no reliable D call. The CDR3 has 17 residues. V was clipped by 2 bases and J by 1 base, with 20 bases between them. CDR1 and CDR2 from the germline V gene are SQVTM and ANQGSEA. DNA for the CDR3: TGCAGCGTTGAAAACCCGATTATGAGCGGACGGAACACTGAAGCTTTCTTT. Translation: CSVENPIMSGRNTEAFF.

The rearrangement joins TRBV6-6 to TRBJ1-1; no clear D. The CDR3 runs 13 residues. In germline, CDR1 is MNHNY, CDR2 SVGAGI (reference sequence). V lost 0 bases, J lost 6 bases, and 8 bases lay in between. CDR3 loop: CASSYSVTAEAFF. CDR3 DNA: TGTGCCAGCAGTTACTCGGTCACTGCTGAAGCTTTCTTT.

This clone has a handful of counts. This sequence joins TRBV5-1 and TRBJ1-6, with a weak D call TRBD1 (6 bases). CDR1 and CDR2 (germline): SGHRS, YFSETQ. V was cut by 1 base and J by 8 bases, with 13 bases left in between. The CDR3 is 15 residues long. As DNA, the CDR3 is TGCGCCAGCAGCTTGTCGGACAGACAGGATTCACCCCTCCACTTT. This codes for CASSLSDRQDSPLHF.

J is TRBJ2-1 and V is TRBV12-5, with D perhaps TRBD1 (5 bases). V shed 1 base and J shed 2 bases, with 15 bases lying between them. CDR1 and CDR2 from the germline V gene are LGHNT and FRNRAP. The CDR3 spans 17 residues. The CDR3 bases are TGTGCTAGTGGTTTGGGTAGGGGATCACTGACCTACAATGAGCAGTTCTTC. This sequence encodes CASGLGRGSLTYNEQFF.

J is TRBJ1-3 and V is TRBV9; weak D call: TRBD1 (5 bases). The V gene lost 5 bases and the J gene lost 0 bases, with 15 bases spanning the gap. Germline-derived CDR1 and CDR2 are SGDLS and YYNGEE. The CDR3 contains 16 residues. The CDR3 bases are TGTGCCAGCAGGCCACGTGGGGGTATCTCTGGAAACACCATATATTTT. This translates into CASRPRGGISGNTIYF.

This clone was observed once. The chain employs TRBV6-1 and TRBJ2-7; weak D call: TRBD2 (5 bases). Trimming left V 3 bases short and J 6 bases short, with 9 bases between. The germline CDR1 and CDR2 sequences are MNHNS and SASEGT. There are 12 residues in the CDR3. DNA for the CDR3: TGTGCCAGCAGTGAGAGGGTTGGCGAGCAGTACTTC. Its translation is CASSERVGEQYF.

CDR3 region: CASSEWGRKLFF. CDR3 bases: TGTGCCAGCAGTGAATGGGGGAGAAAACTGTTTTTT. This chain joins TRBV2 and TRBJ1-4; a possible D gene is TRBD1 (5 bases). The germline gives CDR1 SNHLY, CDR2 FYNNEI. The CDR3 is 12 amino acids. Trimming pared 2 bases from V and 10 bases from J, leaving 8 bases between.

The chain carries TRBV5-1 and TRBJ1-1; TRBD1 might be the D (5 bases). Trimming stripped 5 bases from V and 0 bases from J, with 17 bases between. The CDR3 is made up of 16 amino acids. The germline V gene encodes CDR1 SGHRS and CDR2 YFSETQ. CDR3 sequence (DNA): TGCGCCAGCAGACGTCTTGGGGGTGCGATGAACACTGAAGCTTTCTTT. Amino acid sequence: CASRRLGGAMNTEAFF.

The CDR3 bases are TGTGCCTGGAGTGCTGGGGCCAACGTCCTGACTTTC. It translates to CAWSAGANVLTF. The chain uses TRBV30 and TRBJ2-6; D call uncertain. Per germline, CDR1 GTSNPN and CDR2 SVGIG (reference sequence). Trimming cost V 1 base and J 2 bases, with 0 bases left between them. CDR3 length: 12 residues.

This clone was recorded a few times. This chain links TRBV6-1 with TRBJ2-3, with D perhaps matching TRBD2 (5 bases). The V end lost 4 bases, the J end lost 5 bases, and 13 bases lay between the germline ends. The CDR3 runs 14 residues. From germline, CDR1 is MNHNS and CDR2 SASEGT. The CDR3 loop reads CASSGQSGGDTQYF. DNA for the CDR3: TGTGCCAGCAGTGGCCAGAGCGGTGGAGATACGCAGTATTTT.

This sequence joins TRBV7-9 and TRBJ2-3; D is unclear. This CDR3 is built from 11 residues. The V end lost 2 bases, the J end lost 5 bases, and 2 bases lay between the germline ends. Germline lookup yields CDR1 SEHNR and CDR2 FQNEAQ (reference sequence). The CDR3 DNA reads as TGTGCCAGCAGCTTAAAAGATACGCAGTATTTT. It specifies CASSLKDTQYF. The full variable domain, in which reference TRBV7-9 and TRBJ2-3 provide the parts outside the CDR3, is DTGVSQNPRHKITKRGQNVTFRCDPISEHNRLYWYRQTLGQGPEFLTYFQNEAQLEKSRLLSDRFSAERPKGSFSTLEIQRTEQGDSAMYLCASSLKDTQYFGPGTRLTVL.

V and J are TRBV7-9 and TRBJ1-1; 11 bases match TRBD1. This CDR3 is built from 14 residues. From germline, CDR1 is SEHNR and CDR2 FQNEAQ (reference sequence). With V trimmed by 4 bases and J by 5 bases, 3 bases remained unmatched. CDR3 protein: CASSWGQGETEAFF. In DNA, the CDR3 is TGTGCCAGCAGCTGGGGACAGGGGGAAACTGAAGCTTTCTTT. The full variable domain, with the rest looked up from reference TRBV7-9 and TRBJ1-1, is DTGVSQNPRHKITKRGQNVTFRCDPISEHNRLYWYRQTLGQGPEFLTYFQNEAQLEKSRLLSDRFSAERPKGSFSTLEIQRTEQGDSAMYLCASSWGQGETEAFFGQGTRLTVV.

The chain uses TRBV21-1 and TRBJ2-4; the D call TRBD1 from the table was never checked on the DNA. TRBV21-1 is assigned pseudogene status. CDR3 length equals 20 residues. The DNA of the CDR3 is TGTGCCAGCAGCAAATGGGAGTGGACAGGGAAAGAAACAGCCAAAAACATTCAGTACTTC. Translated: CASSKWEWTGKETAKNIQYF.

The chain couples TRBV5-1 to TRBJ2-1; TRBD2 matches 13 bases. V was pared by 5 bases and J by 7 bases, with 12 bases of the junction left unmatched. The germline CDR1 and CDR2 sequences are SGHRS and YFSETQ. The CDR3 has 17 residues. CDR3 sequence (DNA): TGCGCCAGCAGTCAGACTAGCGGGGGGCAATTGGGAAATGAGCAGTTCTTC. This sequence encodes CASSQTSGGQLGNEQFF.

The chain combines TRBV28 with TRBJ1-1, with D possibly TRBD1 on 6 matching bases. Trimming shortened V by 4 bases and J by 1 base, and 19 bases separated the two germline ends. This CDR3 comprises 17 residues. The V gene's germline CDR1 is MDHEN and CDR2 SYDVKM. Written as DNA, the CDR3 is TGTGCCAGCAGTTCCTTGGCGCAGGGGACACGGAACACTGAAGCTTTCTTT. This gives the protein CASSSLAQGTRNTEAFF. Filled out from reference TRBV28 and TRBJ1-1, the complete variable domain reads DVKVTQSSRYLVKRTGEKVFLECVQDMDHENMFWYRQDPGLGLRLIYFSYDVKMKEKGDIPEGYSVSREKKERFSLILESASTNQTSMYLCASSSLAQGTRNTEAFFGQGTRLTVV.

As DNA, the CDR3 is TGTGCCAGCTCACCACAGACAGGGAGGAATTCACCCCTCCACTTT. This encodes CASSPQTGRNSPLHF. The chain employs TRBV18 and TRBJ1-6; 7 bases match TRBD1. CDR3 length: 15 amino acids. The germline gives CDR1 KGHSH, CDR2 LQKENI. V shed 1 base and J 7 bases; nucleotides not matched to a gene: 4.